The 21 T cell receptor beta chains below come from one sample, sequenced in a study of OX40 agonist ivuxolimab in advanced cancers. The library was prepared using the immunoSEQ multiplex PCR assay. The immuneACCESS repertoire file appears here via TCRdb, limited to in-frame rearrangements. These files lack a portion of the clones; in checked studies, under half of the deficit traces to unresolved V genes, and the cause of the others is not known. The sample profile shows 57,000 or so clones; about 86% of them were found once. Jointly, the top ten make up more than 0.8% of the sample. The sequencing used CD4+ or CD8+ T cells sorted from blood, collected in a trial of the OX40 agonist ivuxolimab. These TCRs come from an adult with an advanced solid tumor such as melanoma, head and neck, liver or kidney cancer.

The genes are TRBV4-2 and TRBJ1-4; no clear D. V shed 0 bases and J shed 4 bases, with 9 bases lying between them. Germline V gene data show CDR1 as LGHNA and CDR2 as YNFKEQ. This CDR3 has 15 residues. The CDR3 loop is CASSQDVQINEKLFF. The DNA of the CDR3 is TGTGCCAGCAGCCAAGACGTACAGATTAATGAAAAACTGTTTTTT.

The V call is TRBV10-1, the J call TRBJ1-1; D remains unclear. Per germline, CDR1 WNHNN and CDR2 SYGVQD (reference sequence). Trimming removed 0 bases from V and 5 bases from J, with 7 bases in between. The CDR3 runs 13 residues. The chain's CDR3 is CASSESLGTEAFF. CDR3 DNA: TGCGCCAGCAGTGAGTCTCTGGGAACTGAAGCTTTCTTT.

The chain joins TRBV6-5 to TRBJ2-7; 8 positions match TRBD2. There are 15 residues in the CDR3. Per the germline V gene, CDR1 is MNHEY and CDR2 is SVGAGI. Trimming at V came to 0 bases and at J to 3 bases, leaving 4 bases not matched to a gene. DNA of the CDR3: TGTGCCAGCAGTTACTCACTAGCGGAGAACTACGAGCAGTACTTC. Its translation is CASSYSLAENYEQYF.

This clone was counted a single time. The genes are TRBV27 and TRBJ1-5; TRBD1 aligns across 7 bases. CDR1 MNHEY and CDR2 SMNVEV come from the germline V gene (reference sequence). The CDR3 totals 16 residues. Trimming removed 2 bases from V and 0 bases from J; junction bases left unmatched: 4. The CDR3 nucleotides are TGTGCCAGCAGTTTAATGGGACAGCTTAGCAATCAGCCCCAGCATTTT. This translates into CASSLMGQLSNQPQHF.

This rearrangement joins TRBV7-6 to TRBJ2-7; D might be TRBD2 (7 bases). Trimming stripped 0 bases from V and 2 bases from J, with 14 bases between. Germline V lookup: CDR1 SGHVS, CDR2 FNYEAQ. The CDR3 has 16 residues. CDR3 sequence (DNA): TGTGCCAGCAGCTTAGCCAGTGCGGGGGCCACCTACGAGCAGTACTTC. Translation: CASSLASAGATYEQYF.

V usage is TRBV11-2 and J usage is TRBJ2-1; 13 bases align to TRBD2. Germline V CDR1 and CDR2: SGHAT, FQNNGV. With V trimmed by 5 bases and J by 9 bases, 10 bases remained unmatched. This CDR3 has 16 residues. CDR3 DNA: TGTGCCAGCAGCAACCCTGGACTAGCGGGAGAGAGTGAGCAGTTCTTC. It encodes CASSNPGLAGESEQFF. The full variable domain, in which reference TRBV11-2 and TRBJ2-1 provide the parts outside the CDR3, is EAGVAQSPRYKIIEKRQSVAFWCNPISGHATLYWYQQILGQGPKLLIQFQNNGVVDDSQLPKDRFSAERLKGVDSTLKIQPAKLEDSAVYLCASSNPGLAGESEQFFGPGTRLTVL.

Turning to this clone: One end of the junction varies from germline; a read error may be responsible. The rearrangement links TRBV5-5 to TRBJ1-6; D not resolved. Germline loops: CDR1 SGHKS, CDR2 YYEKEE (reference sequence). The CDR3 covers 14 residues. The CDR3 region has the DNA TGTGCCAGCAGCTCCGGGATCACCAATTCACCTCTCCACTTT. It is translated as CASSSGITNSPLHF.

The V gene is TRBV6-1, the J gene TRBJ1-3; D is unclear. The CDR3 sequence is 14 residues long. Germline loops: CDR1 MNHNS, CDR2 SASEGT. The germline V and J ends were trimmed by 10 bases and 0 bases, with 13 bases remaining between them. CDR3: CAIRDTISGNTIYF. The CDR3 DNA reads TGTGCCATCCGAGACACGATCTCTGGAAACACCATATATTTT.

This chain uses TRBV28 with TRBJ2-7; D is unresolved. Trimming pared 3 bases from V and 3 bases from J, leaving 9 bases between. This CDR3 has 13 amino acids. CDR1 is MDHEN and CDR2 is SYDVKM in the germline V gene. The CDR3 bases are TGTGCCAGCAGTTTTAGCACGAGCTACGAGCAGTACTTC. Encoded protein: CASSFSTSYEQYF.

The rearrangement links TRBV5-1 to TRBJ2-7; the D is unclear. This CDR3 is 14 amino acids long. Germline CDR1 SGHRS, CDR2 YFSETQ. V lost 0 bases and J 0 bases, leaving 7 bases between the germline ends. The CDR3 DNA reads TGCGCCAGCAGCTTGGGGCGAAGCTCCTACGAGCAGTACTTC. Protein sequence: CASSLGRSSYEQYF.

The rearrangement links TRBV10-3 to TRBJ2-5, with D uncertain. The DNA end favors TRBJ2-7, so the J call may be wrong. Germline assignment: CDR1 ENHRY and CDR2 SYGVKD. The CDR3 runs to 13 residues. Here the CDR3 reads CAIRENDSYEQYF. Here the CDR3 DNA reads TGTGCCATCAGGGAAAACGATTCCTACGAGCAGTACTTC.

The chain joins TRBV5-6 to TRBJ2-1; D remains unclear. Germline V CDR1 and CDR2: SGHDT, YYEEEE. This CDR3 spans 11 amino acids. Trimming cost V 1 base and J 7 bases, with 3 bases left between them. The CDR3 spells CASSLKNEQFF. The CDR3 DNA sequence: TGTGCCAGCAGCTTGAAGAATGAGCAGTTCTTC.

The chain couples TRBV19 to TRBJ2-1; D gene unclear. The CDR3 is made up of 15 amino acids. V lost 6 bases to trimming and J lost 0 bases, with 12 bases between them. Germline lookup yields CDR1 LNHDA and CDR2 SQIVND (reference sequence). As DNA, the CDR3 is TGTGCCAGTAGCCCTGGACGGATCTCCTACAATGAGCAGTTCTTC. It specifies CASSPGRISYNEQFF.

V is TRBV27 and J is TRBJ2-3; TRBD2 is a possible D gene (5 bases). The V and J ends lost 5 bases and 4 bases respectively, with 19 bases between them. CDR1 MNHEY and CDR2 SMNVEV come from the germline V gene (reference sequence). The length of the CDR3 is 16 residues. CDR3 in amino acids: CASSKDRWIGADTQYF. The CDR3, as DNA: TGTGCCAGCAGTAAGGACCGCTGGATCGGGGCAGATACGCAGTATTTT.

The chain is built from TRBV7-2 and TRBJ2-1; D not resolved. The CDR3 consists of 12 residues. Germline-derived CDR1 and CDR2 are SGHTA and FQGNSA. Trimming took 5 bases from V and 6 from J, leaving 8 bases between them. The CDR3 loop is CASSADLNEQFF. CDR3 bases: TGTGCCAGCAGCGCAGACCTCAATGAGCAGTTCTTC.

This clone was seen only a few times. The J gene is TRBJ2-1, the V gene TRBV5-4; 11 bases fit TRBD2. This CDR3 region has 17 residues. Germline CDR1 reads SGHNT; CDR2 reads YYREEE (reference sequence). J lost 0 bases, V lost 3 bases, and 5 bases had no gene match. Written as DNA, the CDR3 is TGTGCCAGCAGCTCGACTAGCGGGGCCGCCTCCTACAATGAGCAGTTCTTC. Its translation is CASSSTSGAASYNEQFF.

This sequence joins TRBV5-4 and TRBJ2-1, with D tentatively TRBD2 (5 bases). CDR1 and CDR2 from the germline V gene are SGHNT and YYREEE (reference sequence). V was clipped by 4 bases and J by 8 bases, with 13 bases between them. The CDR3 contains 13 residues. The CDR3 DNA follows: TGTGCCAGCAGCCCATTTCCGCGGGATGAGCAGTTCTTC. It is translated as CASSPFPRDEQFF. The full variable domain, with the rest looked up from reference TRBV5-4 and TRBJ2-1, is ETGVTQSPTHLIKTRGQQVTLRCSSQSGHNTVSWYQQALGQGPQFIFQYYREEENGRGNFPPRFSGLQFPNYSSELNVNALELDDSALYLCASSPFPRDEQFFGPGTRLTVL.

This chain connects TRBV7-8 to TRBJ2-2; D unclear. Germline lookup yields CDR1 SGHVS and CDR2 FQNEAQ. The CDR3 extends over 16 amino acids. V dropped 4 bases and J dropped 1 base, with 13 bases sitting between them. CDR3 bases: TGTGCCAGCAGCTCTGAGCTGTCGGAGAACACCGGGGAGCTGTTTTTT. Protein product: CASSSELSENTGELFF. The variable domain in full, with the rest retrieved from reference TRBV7-8 and TRBJ2-2, is GAGVSQSPRYKVAKRGQDVALRCDPISGHVSLFWYQQALGQGPEFLTYFQNEAQLDKSGLPSDRFFAERPEGSVSTLKIQRTQQEDSAVYLCASSSELSENTGELFFGEGSRLTVL.

This chain links TRBV19 with TRBJ2-1; D remains ambiguous. The V and J ends lost 6 bases and 6 bases respectively, with 15 bases between them. The germline V gene has CDR1 LNHDA and CDR2 SQIVND (reference sequence). The CDR3 spans 14 residues. CDR3 in amino acids: CASRKGYPPNEQFF. CDR3 DNA sequence: TGTGCCAGTAGAAAGGGCTACCCACCCAATGAGCAGTTCTTC.

J is TRBJ1-5 and V is TRBV19; D perhaps matches TRBD1 (5 bases). Trimming shortened V by 3 bases and J by 2 bases, and 14 bases separated the two germline ends. The V gene's germline CDR1 is LNHDA and CDR2 SQIVND (reference sequence). This CDR3 is built from 16 residues. The chain's CDR3 is CASSIRVRGGNQPQHF. The CDR3 nucleotides are TGTGCCAGTAGTATCAGGGTCCGCGGTGGCAATCAGCCCCAGCATTTT.

V gene TRBV6-6 combines with J gene TRBJ2-1, with 9 positions matching TRBD1. Unmatched junction bases numbered 8, after V lost 4 bases and J lost 7 bases. This CDR3 contains 15 residues. The germline V gene has CDR1 MNHNY and CDR2 SVGAGI (reference sequence). This CDR3 reads CASSSPGQGINEQFF. Written as DNA, the CDR3 is TGTGCCAGCAGTTCCCCAGGACAGGGGATTAATGAGCAGTTCTTC.